This T cell receptor beta chain was identified in a study of blood T cell repertoires in COVID-19. The method was immunoSEQ multiplex PCR; TCRdb's version includes in-frame clones alone and lacks a portion of them. The data contain about 370,000 clones, about nine tenths of them seen just once; the ten biggest clones take up about 1.7%. Germline V CDR1 and CDR2: SGHRS, YFSETQ. The CDR3 loop spans 14 amino acids. V shed 3 bases and J 4 bases; nucleotides not matched to a gene: 4. Notes on this clone: Other DNA sequences within the sample encode an identical CDR3.

Source material: PBMCs or T cells enriched from blood (not recorded which). The sequence came from a woman in her twenties or thirties who had recovered from COVID-19. The chain links TRBV5-1 to TRBJ1-5, with TRBD1 matching over 7 bases. CDR3 DNA sequence: TGCGCCAGCAGCTCGGGACAGCCTAATCAGCCCCAGCATTTT. Protein product: CASSSGQPNQPQHF.